Each of the 26 T cell receptor beta chains below was sequenced from the same sample in a study of vaccination effects on CD4 cells after COVID-19. For these TCRs, the target antigens are not known. Libraries were prepared by immunoSEQ multiplex PCR; TCRdb keeps only in-frame clonotypes and omits some of them. The sample contains nearly 35,000 clones, around 73% of which appear only once. CD4+ T cells specific for antigen were expanded with viral peptide pools by the ViraFEST assay before sequencing. A roughly ten-day culture period preceded the isolation of CD4+ T cells. People in the vaccine group had not been infected with SARS-CoV-2 before, and their nucleocapsid antibodies were negative. Here the sequenced sample was CD4+ T cells from PBMCs cultured with HCoV-OC43 spike peptides, taken before COVID-19 vaccination. Subset given: HCoV-OC43 spike overlapping peptide pool stimulation. These receptors were collected from a human donor who received a COVID-19 vaccine.

This clone was counted once. The rearrangement links TRBV9 to TRBJ1-1; 12 bases align to TRBD1. This CDR3 region has 18 residues. J gave up 3 bases and V 4 bases, and 13 bases lay outside the gene matches. Germline CDR1 is SGDLS and CDR2 is YYNGEE. The CDR3 region has the DNA TGTGCCAGCAGCACTCAAGCCGGGACAGGGGGCTGGGACACTGAAGCTTTCTTT. Amino acid sequence: CASSTQAGTGGWDTEAFF. Supplemented by reference TRBV9 and TRBJ1-1, the full variable domain reads DSGVTQTPKHLITATGQRVTLRCSPRSGDLSVYWYQQSLDQGLQFLIQYYNGEERAKGNILERFSAQQFPDLHSELNLSSLELGDSALYFCASSTQAGTGGWDTEAFFGQGTRLTVV.

This chain links TRBV10-3 with TRBJ2-4; D not certain. The V end was cut by 10 bases, the J end by 5 bases, with 9 bases between. CDR1 is ENHRY, CDR2 SYGVKD, per germline. The CDR3 runs 11 residues. In DNA, the CDR3 is TGTGCCACTAAGACTGAAAACATTCAGTACTTC. Translation: CATKTENIQYF.

V usage is TRBV6-2 or TRBV6-3 and J usage is TRBJ2-1, with 12 bases matching TRBD2. The CDR3 is 18 amino acids. Trimming at V came to 2 bases and at J to 6 bases, leaving 11 bases not matched to a gene. Germline V CDR1 and CDR2: MNHEY, SVGEGT. This CDR3 reads CASSYASGTSGWGNEQFF. For the CDR3, the DNA is TGTGCCAGCAGTTACGCTTCCGGGACTAGCGGGTGGGGCAATGAGCAGTTCTTC.

This clone occurred a few times. The J gene is TRBJ1-2, the V gene TRBV28; D remains unclear. Germline CDR1 MDHEN, CDR2 SYDVKM. This CDR3 is 13 amino acids long. V lost 7 bases, J lost 8 bases, and 17 bases lay in between. The CDR3: CASIPRTLGGYTF. CDR3 in DNA: TGTGCCAGCATACCTCGTACCTTGGGCGGCTACACCTTC.

The chain employs TRBV6-5 and TRBJ2-3; no reliable D call. Germline-derived CDR1 and CDR2 are MNHEY and SVGAGI. The length of the CDR3 is 13 residues. Trimming cost V 2 bases and J 4 bases, with 7 bases left between them. The CDR3 sequence: CASSYDRADTQYF. The CDR3 DNA sequence: TGTGCCAGCAGTTACGATAGGGCAGATACGCAGTATTTT.

The sample holds a few counts of this clone. The V call is TRBV3-1 (or the pseudogene TRBV3-2), the J call TRBJ2-1, with 8 bases aligning to TRBD2. CDR1 LGHDT and CDR2 YNNKEL come from the germline V gene (reference sequence). Unmatched junction bases numbered 9, after V lost 4 bases and J lost 4 bases. The CDR3 extends over 16 amino acids. In DNA, the CDR3 is TGTGCCAGCAGCCCTCGTACTAGCGGTCCTTACAATGAGCAGTTCTTC. This codes for CASSPRTSGPYNEQFF.

The J gene is TRBJ1-6, the V gene TRBV6-5, with D unresolved. Germline V gene lookup returns CDR1 MNHEY and CDR2 SVGAGI. V was cut by 4 bases and J by 13 bases, with 14 bases left in between. The CDR3 length is 13 residues. CDR3 nucleotides: TGTGCCAGCAGTTCCCGCGCACTGGCTCCCCTCCACTTT. It codes for CASSSRALAPLHF.

This chain links TRBV28 with TRBJ1-2, with 7 bases fitting TRBD1. This CDR3 region has 14 residues. Per germline, CDR1 MDHEN and CDR2 SYDVKM. V lost 6 bases, J lost 3 bases, and 7 bases stayed unmatched. The CDR3 region has the DNA TGTGCCAGCAGCCCCGCCGGGACAGACTATGGCTACACCTTC. Amino acids: CASSPAGTDYGYTF.

V is TRBV7-9 and J is TRBJ2-5; 7 positions match TRBD1. Germline loops: CDR1 SEHNR, CDR2 FQNEAQ (reference sequence). After removal of 5 bases from V and 2 bases from J, the junction contained 11 bases not matched to a gene. This CDR3 is built from 16 residues. CDR3 protein: CASSPSPGQRQETQYF. CDR3 bases: TGTGCCAGCAGCCCCTCTCCGGGACAGAGGCAAGAGACCCAGTACTTC.

This rearrangement joins TRBV5-4 to TRBJ2-1; TRBD1 might be the D (6 bases). V was cut by 6 bases and J by 5 bases, with 12 bases left in between. The germline CDR1 and CDR2 sequences are SGHNT and YYREEE (reference sequence). This CDR3 is 13 amino acids long. CDR3 coding DNA: TGTGCCAGCATCCCGGACAGAAACAATGAGCAGTTCTTC. Its protein product is CASIPDRNNEQFF.

The rearrangement uses TRBV4-1 and TRBJ2-7, with TRBD1 as a possible D gene (6 bases). There are 15 residues in the CDR3. Germline V gene sequence: CDR1 MGHRA, CDR2 YSYEKL. The V end lost 1 base, the J end lost 2 bases, and 12 bases lay between the germline ends. The CDR3 here is CASSQVPTGPYEQYF. CDR3 sequence (DNA): TGCGCCAGCAGCCAAGTTCCGACAGGTCCCTACGAGCAGTACTTC.

The chain links TRBV19 to TRBJ2-1; 12 bases agree with TRBD2. With V trimmed by 0 bases and J by 7 bases, 7 bases remained unmatched. The CDR3 loop spans 17 amino acids. Germline V gene lookup returns CDR1 LNHDA and CDR2 SQIVND (reference sequence). CDR3 amino acids: CASSIEKTSGRRNEQFF. Here the CDR3 DNA reads TGTGCCAGTAGTATAGAGAAAACTAGCGGGAGGAGGAATGAGCAGTTCTTC.

The V call is TRBV20-1, the J call TRBJ2-1, with 15 bases lining up with TRBD2. The J segment lost 4 bases and the V segment lost 3 bases, leaving 4 bases of the junction unmatched. This CDR3 region has 16 residues. The germline CDR1 and CDR2 sequences are DFQATT and SNEGSKA (reference sequence). The CDR3: CSASYGTSGRYNEQFF. The CDR3 DNA follows: TGCAGTGCTAGTTACGGGACTAGCGGGAGGTACAATGAGCAGTTCTTC.

The CDR3 DNA is TGTGCCAGCAGTGAAACCTGGAATGAAAAACTGTTTTTT. Encoded protein: CASSETWNEKLFF. V is TRBV6-1 and J is TRBJ1-4; D uncertain. Trimming cost V 2 bases and J 5 bases, with 6 bases left between them. Germline V CDR1 and CDR2: MNHNS, SASEGT. The CDR3 contains 13 residues.

The chain links TRBV4-1 to TRBJ1-4; the D gene is possibly TRBD1 (5 bases). Trimming took 5 bases from V and 2 from J, leaving 21 bases between them. Germline values: CDR1 MGHRA, CDR2 YSYEKL. CDR3 size: 18 residues. The CDR3 is CASSFYVQGQGTNEKLFF. CDR3 nucleotides: TGCGCCAGCAGCTTTTATGTCCAGGGCCAGGGCACTAATGAAAAACTGTTTTTT.

The CDR3 protein is CASSYGGGANIQYF. The CDR3 nucleotides read TGTGCCAGCAGTTATGGAGGGGGCGCAAACATTCAGTACTTC. The chain carries TRBV6-2 or TRBV6-3 and TRBJ2-4, with a weak D call TRBD1 (7 bases). The germline V gene encodes CDR1 MNHEY and CDR2 SVGEGT. V was trimmed by 3 bases and J by 6 bases, leaving 12 bases between them. CDR3 length: 14 amino acids.

The chain carries TRBV2 and TRBJ2-5; D perhaps matches TRBD1 (5 bases). Germline assignment: CDR1 SNHLY and CDR2 FYNNEI. Trimming shortened V by 1 base and J by 5 bases, and 11 bases separated the two germline ends. The CDR3 totals 14 residues. CDR3 sequence reads: CASSEGQTTETQYF. CDR3 sequence (DNA): TGTGCCAGCAGTGAAGGACAGACCACCGAGACCCAGTACTTC.

The V call is TRBV2, the J call TRBJ1-6, with D unresolved. CDR1 SNHLY and CDR2 FYNNEI come from the germline V gene. Trimming pared 3 bases from V and 7 bases from J, leaving 7 bases between. The CDR3 length is 13 residues. CDR3 bases: TGTGCCAGCAGTGATGACGTAAATTCACCCCTCCACTTT. Translated: CASSDDVNSPLHF.

The sample holds one count of this clone. This chain connects TRBV28 to TRBJ2-1; TRBD1 matches at 7 bases. This CDR3 comprises 14 residues. V was pared by 7 bases and J by 4 bases, with 7 bases of the junction left unmatched. The V gene's germline CDR1 is MDHEN and CDR2 SYDVKM. CDR3 nucleotides: TGTGCCAGCATCCCGGGACAGCCTTACAATGAGCAGTTCTTC. Protein sequence: CASIPGQPYNEQFF.

The rearrangement joins TRBV15 to TRBJ2-1; D remains unclear. CDR1 LNHNV and CDR2 YYDKDF come from the germline V gene (reference sequence). This CDR3 is built from 13 residues. V was cut by 3 bases and J by 7 bases, with 10 bases left in between. The CDR3, as DNA: TGTGCCACCAGCAGCGACCCTATGAATGAGCAGTTCTTC. It is translated as CATSSDPMNEQFF.

This chain links TRBV2 with TRBJ2-1, with 9 bases that match TRBD1. The CDR3 consists of 15 residues. V gave up 5 bases and J gave up 4 bases; unmatched junction bases: 6. Germline V gene data show CDR1 as SNHLY and CDR2 as FYNNEI. For the CDR3, the DNA is TGTGCCAGCAGTCCACAGGGGGCAGCTTACAATGAGCAGTTCTTC. It yields the protein CASSPQGAAYNEQFF.

This chain connects TRBV19 to TRBJ2-2; tentative D call: TRBD2 (5 bases). Germline CDR1 and CDR2: LNHDA and SQIVND (reference sequence). The CDR3 has 14 residues. The germline V and J ends were trimmed by 4 bases and 0 bases, with 6 bases remaining between them. CDR3 bases: TGTGCCAGTAGTAGGACTCCGAACACCGGGGAGCTGTTTTTT. Translation: CASSRTPNTGELFF.

This clone is a singleton in its sample. The CDR3 region is CASARQGYTGELFF. In nucleotides, the CDR3 is TGTGCCAGCGCCCGACAGGGATACACCGGGGAGCTGTTTTTT. The V and J genes are TRBV2 and TRBJ2-2; TRBD1 aligns across 7 bases. This CDR3 contains 14 residues. The trim removed 8 bases at V and 3 bases at J, leaving 6 bases unmatched. Germline V gene data show CDR1 as SNHLY and CDR2 as FYNNEI.

CDR3 DNA: TGTGCCAGCAGCCAGGCCCGGGGGGCCGAGCAGTACTTC. This encodes CASSQARGAEQYF. The chain couples TRBV14 to TRBJ2-7, with a tentative D call TRBD2 (7 bases). Trimming shortened V by 3 bases and J by 6 bases, and 12 bases separated the two germline ends. Germline assignment: CDR1 SGHDN and CDR2 FVKESK. This CDR3 spans 13 amino acids.

The chain is built from TRBV5-1 and TRBJ1-2; D uncertain. Germline V gives CDR1 SGHRS, CDR2 YFSETQ. V lost 2 bases, J lost 1 base, and 24 bases lay in between. The CDR3 totals 19 residues. CDR3 coding DNA: TGCGCCAGCAGCTTTCAAAGTCAATTCGTGGACGGGAGTAACTATGGCTACACCTTC. Translated, it gives CASSFQSQFVDGSNYGYTF.

The chain links TRBV19 to TRBJ1-6; D unresolved. V gave up 3 bases and J gave up 5 bases, with 5 bases separating them. CDR3 length: 13 residues. The germline V gene has CDR1 LNHDA and CDR2 SQIVND (reference sequence). This chain's CDR3 is CASSIGNNSPLHF. CDR3 DNA sequence: TGTGCCAGTAGTATTGGGAATAATTCACCCCTCCACTTT.